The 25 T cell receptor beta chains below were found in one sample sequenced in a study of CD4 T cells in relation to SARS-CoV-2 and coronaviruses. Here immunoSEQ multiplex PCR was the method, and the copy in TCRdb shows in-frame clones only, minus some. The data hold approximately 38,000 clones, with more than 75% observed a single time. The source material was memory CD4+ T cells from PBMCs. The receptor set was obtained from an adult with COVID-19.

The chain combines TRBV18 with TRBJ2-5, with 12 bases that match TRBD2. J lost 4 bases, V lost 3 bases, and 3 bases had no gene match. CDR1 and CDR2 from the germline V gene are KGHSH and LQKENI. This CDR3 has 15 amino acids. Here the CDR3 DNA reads TGTGCCAGCTCACCGAGACTAGCGGGGGCAGAGACCCAGTACTTC. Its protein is CASSPRLAGAETQYF. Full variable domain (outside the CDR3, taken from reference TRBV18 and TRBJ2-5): NAGVMQNPRHLVRRRGQEARLRCSPMKGHSHVYWYRQLPEEGLKFMVYLQKENIIDESGMPKERFSAEFPKEGPSILRIQQVVRGDSAAYFCASSPRLAGAETQYFGPGTRLLVL.

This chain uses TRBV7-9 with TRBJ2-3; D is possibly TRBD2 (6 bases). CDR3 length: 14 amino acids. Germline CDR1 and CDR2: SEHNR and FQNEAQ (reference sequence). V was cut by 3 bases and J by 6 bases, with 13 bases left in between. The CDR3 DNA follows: TGTGCCAGCAGCTTTGCGGGGTCGGCCGATACGCAGTATTTT. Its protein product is CASSFAGSADTQYF.

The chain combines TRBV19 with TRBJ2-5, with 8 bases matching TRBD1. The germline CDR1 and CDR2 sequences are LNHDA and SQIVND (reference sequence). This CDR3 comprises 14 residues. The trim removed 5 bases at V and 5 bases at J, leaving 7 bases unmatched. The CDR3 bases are TGTGCCAGTAGTCCCCAGGGGGCTTGGGAGACCCAGTACTTC. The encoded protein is CASSPQGAWETQYF.

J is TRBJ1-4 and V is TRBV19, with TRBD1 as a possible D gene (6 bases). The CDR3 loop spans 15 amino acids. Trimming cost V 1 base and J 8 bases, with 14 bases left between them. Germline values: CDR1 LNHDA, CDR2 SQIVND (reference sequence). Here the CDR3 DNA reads TGTGCCAGTAGTATAGCCCATACAGGGCGAGAAAAACTGTTTTTT. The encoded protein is CASSIAHTGREKLFF.

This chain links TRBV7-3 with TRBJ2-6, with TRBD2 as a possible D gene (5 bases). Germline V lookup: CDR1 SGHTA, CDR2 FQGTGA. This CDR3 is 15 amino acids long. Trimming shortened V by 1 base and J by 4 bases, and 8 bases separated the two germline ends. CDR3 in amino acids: CASSLISGGANVLTF. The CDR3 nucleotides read TGTGCCAGCAGCTTAATTTCGGGGGGGGCCAACGTCCTGACTTTC.

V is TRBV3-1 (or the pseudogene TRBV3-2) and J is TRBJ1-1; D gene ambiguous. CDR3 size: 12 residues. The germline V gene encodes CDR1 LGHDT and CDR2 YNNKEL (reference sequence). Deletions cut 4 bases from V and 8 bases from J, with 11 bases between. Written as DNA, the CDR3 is TGTGCCAGCAGCCTAGCCGGAGCCGAAGCTTTCTTT. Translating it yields CASSLAGAEAFF.

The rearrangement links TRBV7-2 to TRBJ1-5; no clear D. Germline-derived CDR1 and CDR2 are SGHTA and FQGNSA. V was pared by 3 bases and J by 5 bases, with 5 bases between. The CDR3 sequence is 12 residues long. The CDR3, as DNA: TGTGCCAGCAGCTTTTGGGATCAGCCCCAGCATTTT. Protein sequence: CASSFWDQPQHF. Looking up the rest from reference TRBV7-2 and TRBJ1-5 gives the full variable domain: GAGVSQSPSNKVTEKGKDVELRCDPISGHTALYWYRQSLGQGLEFLIYFQGNSAPDKSGLPSDRFSAERTGGSVSTLTIQRTQQEDSAVYLCASSFWDQPQHFGDGTRLSIL.

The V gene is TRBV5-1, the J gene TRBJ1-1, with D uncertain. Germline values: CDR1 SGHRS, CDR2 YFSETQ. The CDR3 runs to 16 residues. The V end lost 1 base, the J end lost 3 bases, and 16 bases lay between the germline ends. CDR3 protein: CASSLIRAHIDTEAFF. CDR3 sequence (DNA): TGCGCCAGCAGCTTGATTAGGGCACATATTGACACTGAAGCTTTCTTT. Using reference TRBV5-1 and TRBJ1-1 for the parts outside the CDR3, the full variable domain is KAGVTQTPRYLIKTRGQQVTLSCSPISGHRSVSWYQQTPGQGLQFLFEYFSETQRNKGNFPGRFSGRQFSNSRSEMNVSTLELGDSALYLCASSLIRAHIDTEAFFGQGTRLTVV.

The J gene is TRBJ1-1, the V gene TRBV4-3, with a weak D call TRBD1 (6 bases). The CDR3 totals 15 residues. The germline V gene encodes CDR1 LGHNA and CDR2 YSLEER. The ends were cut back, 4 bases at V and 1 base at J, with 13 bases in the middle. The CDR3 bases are TGCGCCAGCAGCCTGATCAGGGGCCAGAACACTGAAGCTTTCTTT. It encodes CASSLIRGQNTEAFF.

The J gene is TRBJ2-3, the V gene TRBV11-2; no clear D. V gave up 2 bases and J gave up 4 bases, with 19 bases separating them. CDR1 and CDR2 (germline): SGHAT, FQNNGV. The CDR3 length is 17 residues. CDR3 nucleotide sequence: TGTGCCAGCAGCTTACTACTGACTCCTCGTGGGGCAGATACGCAGTATTTT. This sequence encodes CASSLLLTPRGADTQYF.

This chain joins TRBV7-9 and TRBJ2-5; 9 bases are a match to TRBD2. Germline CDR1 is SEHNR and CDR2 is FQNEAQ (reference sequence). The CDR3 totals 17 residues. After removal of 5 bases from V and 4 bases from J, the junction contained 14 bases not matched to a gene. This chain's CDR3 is CASSPSGGLPSRETQYF. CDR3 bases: TGTGCCAGCAGCCCGAGCGGGGGGCTCCCCTCGCGAGAGACCCAGTACTTC.

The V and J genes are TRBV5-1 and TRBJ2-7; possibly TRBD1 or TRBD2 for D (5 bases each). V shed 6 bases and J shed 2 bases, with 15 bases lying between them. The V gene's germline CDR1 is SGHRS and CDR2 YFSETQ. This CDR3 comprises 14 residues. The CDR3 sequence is CASKTGTATYEQYF. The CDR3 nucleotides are TGCGCCAGCAAAACCGGGACCGCAACCTACGAGCAGTACTTC.

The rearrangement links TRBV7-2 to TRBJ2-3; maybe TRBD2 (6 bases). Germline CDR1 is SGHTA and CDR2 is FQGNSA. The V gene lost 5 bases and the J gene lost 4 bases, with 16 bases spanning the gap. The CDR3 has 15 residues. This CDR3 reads CASSQAAGRSDTQYF. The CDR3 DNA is TGTGCCAGCAGCCAGGCGGCGGGGAGGTCAGATACGCAGTATTTT. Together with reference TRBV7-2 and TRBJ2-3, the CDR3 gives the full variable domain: GAGVSQSPSNKVTEKGKDVELRCDPISGHTALYWYRQSLGQGLEFLIYFQGNSAPDKSGLPSDRFSAERTGGSVSTLTIQRTQQEDSAVYLCASSQAAGRSDTQYFGPGTRLTVL.

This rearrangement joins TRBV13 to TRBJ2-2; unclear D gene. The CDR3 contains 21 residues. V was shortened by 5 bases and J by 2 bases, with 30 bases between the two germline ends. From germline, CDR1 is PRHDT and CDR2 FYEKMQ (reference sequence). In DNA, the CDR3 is TGTGCCAGCAGCCCGAGAGGAGCAACCCAGGAAAAGGTGCTTAACACCGGGGAGCTGTTTTTT. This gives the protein CASSPRGATQEKVLNTGELFF.

The CDR3 protein is CASSKGDSLNEQFF. DNA for the CDR3: TGCGCCAGCAGCAAGGGGGACAGCTTAAATGAGCAGTTCTTC. The rearrangement links TRBV5-1 to TRBJ2-1, with TRBD1 matching over 7 bases. Trimming at V came to 4 bases and at J to 7 bases, leaving 8 bases not matched to a gene. Germline assignment: CDR1 SGHRS and CDR2 YFSETQ. There are 14 residues in the CDR3.

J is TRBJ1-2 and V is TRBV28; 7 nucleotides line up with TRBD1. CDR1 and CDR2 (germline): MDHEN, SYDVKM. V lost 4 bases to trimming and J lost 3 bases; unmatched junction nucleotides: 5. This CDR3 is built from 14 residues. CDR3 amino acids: CASSWGQSHYGYTF. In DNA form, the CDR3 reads TGTGCCAGCAGTTGGGGACAGTCACACTATGGCTACACCTTC.

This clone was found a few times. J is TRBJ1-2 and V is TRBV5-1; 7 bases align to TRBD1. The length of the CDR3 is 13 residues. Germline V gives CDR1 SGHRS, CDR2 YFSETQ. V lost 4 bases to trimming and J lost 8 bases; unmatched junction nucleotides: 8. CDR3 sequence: CASSQQGRDGYTF. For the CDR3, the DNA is TGCGCCAGCAGCCAACAGGGGAGGGACGGCTACACCTTC.

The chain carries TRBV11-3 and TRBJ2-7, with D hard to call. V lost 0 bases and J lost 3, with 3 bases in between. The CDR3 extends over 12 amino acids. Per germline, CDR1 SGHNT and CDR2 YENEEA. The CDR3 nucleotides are TGTGCCAGCAGCTTAGAGGGCTACGAGCAGTACTTC. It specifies CASSLEGYEQYF.

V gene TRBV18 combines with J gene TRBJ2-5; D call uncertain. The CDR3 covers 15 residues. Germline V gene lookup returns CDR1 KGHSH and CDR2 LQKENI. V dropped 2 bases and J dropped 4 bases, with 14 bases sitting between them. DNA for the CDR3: TGTGCCAGCTCACCAGGCTCTGGCCTCTCAGAGACCCAGTACTTC. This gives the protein CASSPGSGLSETQYF.

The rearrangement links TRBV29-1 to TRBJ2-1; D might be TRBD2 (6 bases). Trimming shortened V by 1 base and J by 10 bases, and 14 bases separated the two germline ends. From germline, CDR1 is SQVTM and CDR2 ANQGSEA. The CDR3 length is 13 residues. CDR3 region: CSVEVTLAGEQFF. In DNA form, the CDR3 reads TGCAGCGTTGAAGTAACCCTCGCGGGAGAGCAGTTCTTC.

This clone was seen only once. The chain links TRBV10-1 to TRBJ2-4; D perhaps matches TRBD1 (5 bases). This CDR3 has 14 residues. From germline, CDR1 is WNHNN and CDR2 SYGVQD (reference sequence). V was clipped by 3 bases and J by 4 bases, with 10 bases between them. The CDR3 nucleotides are TGCGCCAGCAGTGAAGCAGGGATAAAAAACATTCAGTACTTC. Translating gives CASSEAGIKNIQYF.

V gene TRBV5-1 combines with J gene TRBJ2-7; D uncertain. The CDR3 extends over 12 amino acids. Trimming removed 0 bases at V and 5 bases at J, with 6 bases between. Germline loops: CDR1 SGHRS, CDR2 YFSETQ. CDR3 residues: CASSLARDEQYF. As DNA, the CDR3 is TGCGCCAGCAGCTTGGCAAGAGACGAGCAGTACTTC.

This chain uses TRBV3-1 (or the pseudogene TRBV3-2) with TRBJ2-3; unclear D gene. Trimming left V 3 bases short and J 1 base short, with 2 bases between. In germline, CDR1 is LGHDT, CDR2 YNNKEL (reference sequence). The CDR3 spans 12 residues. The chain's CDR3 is CASSHRTDTQYF. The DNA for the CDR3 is TGTGCCAGCAGCCACCGCACAGATACGCAGTATTTT.

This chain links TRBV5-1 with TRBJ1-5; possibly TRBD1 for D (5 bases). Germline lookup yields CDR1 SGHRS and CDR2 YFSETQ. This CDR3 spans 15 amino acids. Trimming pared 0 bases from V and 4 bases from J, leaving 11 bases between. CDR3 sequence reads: CASSLEPGPNQPQHF. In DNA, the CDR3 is TGCGCCAGCAGCTTGGAGCCGGGACCAAATCAGCCCCAGCATTTT.

DNA for the CDR3: TGTGCCAGCAGCCCGGGACAGCATAATTCACCCCTCCACTTT. It is translated as CASSPGQHNSPLHF. This rearrangement joins TRBV5-6 to TRBJ1-6; TRBD1 aligns across 7 bases. This CDR3 has 14 amino acids. The junction had 3 bases not matched to a gene; V was cut back by 4 bases and J by 5 bases. Per germline, CDR1 SGHDT and CDR2 YYEEEE.